Below, 23 T cell receptor beta chains from the same sample are listed, as sequenced in a study of T cells in Graves' hyperthyroidism and ophthalmopathy (dated by TCRdb to between 2018 and 2020). The method was multiplex PCR. The sequencing machine was an Illumina HiSeq 2000. The TCR beta CDR3 regions were amplified from RNA transcripts. The first round of RT-PCR for the TCR CDR3 was performed with the HTBI primer set and the Qiagen OneStep RT-PCR kit. Starting from the raw public reads, TCRdb applied fastp trimming at Q25, assembled clones with MiXCR and retained in-frame beta chains. Each entry is one CDR3 protein sequence, shown with its most common DNA and genes. The sample table contains more than 550,000 distinct CDR3 sequences; only one count was recorded for around 19% of them. The ten largest account for around 17% of the sample. Sequenced: blood. The receptors were gathered from a woman between 45 and 65 years old with Graves' hyperthyroidism that later progressed to Graves' ophthalmopathy.

The sample holds a few counts of this clonotype. The chain is built from TRBV27 and TRBJ2-1; possible D gene TRBD2, 6 bases. Germline CDR1 and CDR2: MNHEY and SMNVEV (reference sequence). The CDR3 loop spans 14 amino acids. V lost 3 bases, J lost 7 bases, and 13 bases lay in between. CDR3 amino acids: CASSFAGYSNEQFF. In nucleotides, the CDR3 is TGTGCCAGCAGTTTCGCGGGGTACTCGAATGAGCAGTTCTTC.

This clonotype was seen a handful of times. The chain uses TRBV5-1 and TRBJ1-1; TRBD1 might be the D (6 bases). Trimming cost V 2 bases and J 1 base, with 12 bases left between them. The CDR3 has 15 residues. CDR1 and CDR2 (germline): SGHRS, YFSETQ. Written as DNA, the CDR3 is TGCGCCAGCAGCTTCAGGGGTCTATCGAACACTGAAGCTTTCTTT. It is translated as CASSFRGLSNTEAFF.

This clonotype was observed a few times. This chain uses TRBV10-1 with TRBJ2-3, with no clear D. The germline V and J ends were trimmed by 0 bases and 1 base, with 11 bases remaining between them. This CDR3 spans 16 amino acids. CDR1 and CDR2 (germline): WNHNN, SYGVQD (reference sequence). The CDR3 sequence is CASSESAGRGTDTQYF. In nucleotides, the CDR3 is TGCGCCAGCAGTGAGTCAGCAGGCCGGGGCACAGATACGCAGTATTTT.

This clonotype was detected many times. The V and J genes are TRBV12-3 or TRBV12-4 and TRBJ1-1; maybe TRBD1 (6 bases). There are 16 residues in the CDR3. V was cut by 10 bases and J by 0 bases, with 21 bases left in between. CDR3 coding DNA: TGTGCCACCCGTTATACAGCGAGGGGGATGAACACTGAAGCTTTCTTT. Translation gives CATRYTARGMNTEAFF.

This clonotype was recorded only once. The chain recombines TRBV4-1 with TRBJ1-2; a weak D match, TRBD1 (6 bases). V lost 1 base, J lost 7 bases, and 25 bases lay in between. The V gene's germline CDR1 is MGHRA and CDR2 YSYEKL. This CDR3 is built from 18 residues. The CDR3 DNA is TGCGCCAGCAGCCAAGGCTCGCAACAGGGCGTGTATTTTTTTGGCTACACCTTC. Residues: CASSQGSQQGVYFFGYTF.

This clonotype was detected only a few times. The genes are TRBV5-1 and TRBJ2-7, with 10 bases fitting TRBD1. CDR3 length: 17 amino acids. J was trimmed by 6 bases and V by 4 bases; bases with no gene match: 16. Germline-derived CDR1 and CDR2 are SGHRS and YFSETQ. This CDR3 is CASSPGGQGSVVGEQYF. The CDR3 region has the DNA TGCGCCAGCAGCCCAGGGGGACAGGGGAGCGTCGTTGGCGAGCAGTACTTC.

This clonotype was detected a few times. The chain is built from TRBV19 and TRBJ1-1, with D hard to call. The CDR3 extends over 16 amino acids. The V gene lost 4 bases and the J gene lost 0 bases, with 15 bases spanning the gap. Germline loops: CDR1 LNHDA, CDR2 SQIVND (reference sequence). The CDR3 is CASSTPLSHMNTEAFF. CDR3 DNA sequence: TGTGCCAGTAGTACCCCATTATCTCACATGAACACTGAAGCTTTCTTT.

Only a few counts were recorded for this clonotype. The V and J genes are TRBV4-1 and TRBJ1-5, with D unclear. The CDR3 is made up of 14 amino acids. CDR1 and CDR2 (germline): MGHRA, YSYEKL. The V end lost 6 bases, the J end lost 6 bases, and 15 bases lay between the germline ends. In nucleotides, the CDR3 is TGCGCCAGCAGTAGGGTAGGGTTCGGTCAGCCCCAGCATTTT. Translation gives CASSRVGFGQPQHF.

This clonotype occurred many times. V usage is TRBV18 and J usage is TRBJ2-7, with a possible D match to TRBD2 (6 bases). Looked up from germline, CDR1 is KGHSH and CDR2 is LQKENI. V lost 1 base to trimming and J lost 4 bases, with 8 bases between them. CDR3 length: 13 residues. The CDR3 here is CASSPRGDYEQYF. Here the CDR3 DNA reads TGTGCCAGCTCACCACGGGGGGATTACGAGCAGTACTTC. Full variable domain (outside the CDR3, taken from reference TRBV18 and TRBJ2-7): NAGVMQNPRHLVRRRGQEARLRCSPMKGHSHVYWYRQLPEEGLKFMVYLQKENIIDESGMPKERFSAEFPKEGPSILRIQQVVRGDSAAYFCASSPRGDYEQYFGPGTRLTVT.

V is TRBV4-2 and J is TRBJ2-3, with 11 bases that match TRBD2. This CDR3 spans 16 amino acids. Germline loops: CDR1 LGHNA, CDR2 YNFKEQ. Trimming removed 5 bases from V and 2 bases from J; junction bases left unmatched: 6. The CDR3 DNA reads as TGTGCCAGCAGCGTACGACTAGCGGGGCTCACAGATACGCAGTATTTT. Encoded protein: CASSVRLAGLTDTQYF.

The table lists this clonotype with a few counts. The chain has TRBV20-1 and TRBJ2-2; a weak D match, TRBD1 (6 bases). Germline CDR1 DFQATT, CDR2 SNEGSKA (reference sequence). The CDR3 runs to 14 residues. Deletions cut 0 bases from V and 7 bases from J, with 12 bases between. The CDR3 nucleotides read TGCAGTGCTAGAGACCAATTACAGGGCGGGGAGCTGTTTTTT. Translating gives CSARDQLQGGELFF.

Regarding this clonotype: A much larger clone lies a single base off, so this may be a read error. The chain links TRBV2 to TRBJ2-5; 9 bases map to TRBD2. This CDR3 has 15 residues. Looked up from germline, CDR1 is SNHLY and CDR2 is FYNNEI. V trimming: 7 bases; J trimming: 2 bases; junction bases outside the gene matches: 8. Here the CDR3 reads CASTLSGGRQETQYF. For the CDR3, the DNA is TGTGCCAGCACTCTTAGCGGGGGTAGACAAGAGACCCAGTACTTC. Using reference TRBV2 and TRBJ2-5 for the parts outside the CDR3, the full variable domain is EPEVTQTPSHQVTQMGQEVILRCVPISNHLYFYWYRQILGQKVEFLVSFYNNEISEKSEIFDDQFSVERPDGSNFTLKIRSTKLEDSAMYFCASTLSGGRQETQYFGPGTRLLVL.

The rearrangement links TRBV5-5 to TRBJ1-5; the match to TRBD1 covers 7 bases. Germline V lookup: CDR1 SGHKS, CDR2 YYEKEE (reference sequence). This CDR3 has 18 amino acids. The V and J ends lost 5 bases and 2 bases, in that order; junction bases with no gene match: 16. The chain's CDR3 is CASSIGTEGISGNQPQHF. The CDR3 DNA sequence: TGTGCCAGCAGTATCGGGACAGAAGGGATTTCGGGCAATCAGCCCCAGCATTTT.

V gene TRBV14 combines with J gene TRBJ2-7; 8 bases fit TRBD2. CDR3 length equals 14 residues. Germline V gene sequence: CDR1 SGHDN, CDR2 FVKESK. Losses at the gene ends were 1 base for V and 2 bases for J; bases not matched to a gene: 1. The CDR3 is CASSQGAGAYEQYF. The CDR3 DNA reads as TGTGCCAGCAGCCAAGGAGCGGGGGCCTACGAGCAGTACTTC. The variable domain in full, completed from reference TRBV14 and TRBJ2-7, reads EAGVTQFPSHSVIEKGQTVTLRCDPISGHDNLYWYRRVMGKEIKFLLHFVKESKQDESGMPNNRFLAERTGGTYSTLKVQPAELEDSGVYFCASSQGAGAYEQYFGPGTRLTVT.

V usage is TRBV2 and J usage is TRBJ2-1; 12 nucleotides match TRBD1. The CDR3 contains 16 residues. Germline CDR1 SNHLY, CDR2 FYNNEI. Trimming cost V 6 bases and J 4 bases; bases outside gene matches: 7. The CDR3 nucleotides are TGTGCCAGCAGACCGGGACAGGGGGCTACGTACAATGAGCAGTTCTTC. Its protein is CASRPGQGATYNEQFF.

This clonotype turned up a few times. J is TRBJ2-1 and V is TRBV6-1; 10 bases are shared with TRBD1. The trim removed 6 bases at V and 4 bases at J, leaving 15 bases unmatched. Germline CDR1 MNHNS, CDR2 SASEGT. The CDR3 loop spans 18 amino acids. This chain's CDR3 is CASRLTLVAGQGYNEQFF. DNA for the CDR3: TGTGCCAGCAGGCTGACGCTGGTAGCGGGACAGGGGTACAATGAGCAGTTCTTC.

In this sample, this clonotype turned up many times. V gene TRBV3-1 combines with J gene TRBJ2-5; D is uncertain. CDR3 length equals 14 residues. V was cut by 1 base and J by 1 base, with 7 bases left in between. Germline CDR1 reads LGHDT; CDR2 reads YNNKEL (reference sequence). The CDR3 sequence: CASSQVVSQETQYF. The CDR3 nucleotides are TGTGCCAGCAGCCAAGTCGTTAGCCAAGAGACCCAGTACTTC.

This clonotype was detected ten times or more. The chain combines TRBV6-1 with TRBJ1-1; no clear D. The V gene lost 6 bases and the J gene lost 0 bases, with 8 bases spanning the gap. The CDR3 loop spans 13 amino acids. The germline V gene encodes CDR1 MNHNS and CDR2 SASEGT. For the CDR3, the DNA is TGTGCCAGCAGGAGAGGGTTGAACACTGAAGCTTTCTTT. This translates into CASRRGLNTEAFF.

As to this clonotype: A read error may explain this, as a much larger clone is one base away. This chain connects TRBV7-7 to TRBJ2-5; either TRBD1 or TRBD2 may fit D (6 bases each). The CDR3 totals 15 residues. In germline, CDR1 is SSHAT, CDR2 FNYEAQ (reference sequence). As DNA, the CDR3 is TGTGCTAGCAGACCTACAGGGACTCCTAGCGAGACCCAGTACTTC. It yields the protein CASRPTGTPSETQYF. Together with reference TRBV7-7 and TRBJ2-5, the CDR3 gives the full variable domain: GAGVSQSPRYKVTKRGQDVTLRCDPISSHATLYWYQQALGQGPEFLTYFNYEAQPDKSGLPSDRFSAERPEGSISTLTIQRTEQRDSAMYRCASRPTGTPSETQYFGPGTRLLVL.

This clonotype has just a few counts. The rearrangement joins TRBV15 to TRBJ2-5; no definite D call. This CDR3 comprises 12 residues. The germline V gene encodes CDR1 LNHNV and CDR2 YYDKDF (reference sequence). V was trimmed by 8 bases and J by 3 bases, leaving 10 bases between them. CDR3 coding DNA: TGTGCCACCCAAGGATCCAAAGAGACCCAGTACTTC. This codes for CATQGSKETQYF.

The chain uses TRBV5-1 and TRBJ1-4; D is unresolved. The CDR3 covers 14 residues. The germline V gene encodes CDR1 SGHRS and CDR2 YFSETQ. The V end lost 1 base, the J end lost 3 bases, and 7 bases lay between the germline ends. CDR3 in DNA: TGCGCCAGCAGCTTGTCCCAGGCTAATGAAAAACTGTTTTTT. This codes for CASSLSQANEKLFF. Filled out from reference TRBV5-1 and TRBJ1-4, the complete variable domain reads KAGVTQTPRYLIKTRGQQVTLSCSPISGHRSVSWYQQTPGQGLQFLFEYFSETQRNKGNFPGRFSGRQFSNSRSEMNVSTLELGDSALYLCASSLSQANEKLFFGSGTQLSVL.

Concerning this clonotype itself: A much more abundant neighbour one base away suggests this may be a read error. The V call is TRBV11-2, the J call TRBJ1-1, with 7 bases that match TRBD1. The CDR3 is made up of 16 amino acids. Germline CDR1 reads SGHAT; CDR2 reads FQNNGV. The CDR3 DNA sequence: TGTGCCAGCAGCTTAGGGGGACAGAGGGAGAACGCTGAAGCTTTCTTT. It translates to CASSLGGQRENAEAFF.

The chain is built from TRBV4-2 and TRBJ1-1; tentative D call: TRBD1 (6 bases). This CDR3 spans 16 amino acids. CDR1 is LGHNA, CDR2 YNFKEQ, per germline. V lost 0 bases to trimming and J lost 1 base, with 12 bases between them. The CDR3 protein is CASSQDVGGQNTEAFF. The DNA of the CDR3 is TGTGCCAGCAGCCAAGACGTGGGGGGACAGAACACTGAAGCTTTCTTT.